This TCR beta chain was sequenced for a study of blood T cells in healthy people across ages. Study-wide points: Percentage of naive T cells showed a strong correlation with TCR beta diversity. Expanded clonotype shifts may have been confounded, as the donors had an unknown CMV status.

About this clonotype: Its antigen is unidentified.

The germline gives CDR1 MDHEN, CDR2 SYDVKM. The CDR3 contains 14 residues. It was with a sample-barcoded 5' primer and a J-beta primer mix that a second PCR of about 7 to 12 cycles was run. In TCRdb, the 5' RACE reads were re-called with MiXCR into one record per CDR3 protein. The sample lists over 500,000 distinct CDR3 sequences, 52% occurring once. What was sequenced was blood. The rearrangement joins TRBV28 to TRBJ2-5, with 10 bases identical to TRBD1. Near its end, the DNA agrees better with TRBJ2-7, so the J call may be wrong. The receptor's source is a woman aged 80 or older in good health. CDR3 in DNA: TGTGCCAGCCTGACAGGGGGCACGACCTACGAGCAGTACTTC. It specifies CASLTGGTTYEQYF.